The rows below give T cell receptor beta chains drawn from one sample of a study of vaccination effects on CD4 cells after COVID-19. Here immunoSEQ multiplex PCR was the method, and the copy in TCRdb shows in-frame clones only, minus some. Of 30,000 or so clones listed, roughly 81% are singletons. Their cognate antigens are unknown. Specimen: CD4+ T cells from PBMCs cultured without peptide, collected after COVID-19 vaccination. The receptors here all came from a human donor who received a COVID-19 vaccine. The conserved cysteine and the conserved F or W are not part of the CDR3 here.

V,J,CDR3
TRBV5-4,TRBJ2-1,ASSLVGGGYEQF
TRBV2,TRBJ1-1,ASRVSGLNTEAF
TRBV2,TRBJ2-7,ASGRQGRNYEQY
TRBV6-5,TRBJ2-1,ASRDTGGPYNEQF
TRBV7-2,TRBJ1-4,ASSPSIGANEKLF
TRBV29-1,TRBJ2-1,SVESVEGSSYNEQF
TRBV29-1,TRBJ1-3,SVEFGGNTIY
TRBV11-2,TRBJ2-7,ASSLAPGLAGASSYEQY
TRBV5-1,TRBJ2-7,ASSLGVGKVKGYEQY
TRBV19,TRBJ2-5,ASSPLQSGTSKETQY
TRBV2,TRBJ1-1,ASSERSEAF
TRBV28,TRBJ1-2,ASSVPGTGVAYGYT
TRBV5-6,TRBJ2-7,ASSLGQRNYEQY
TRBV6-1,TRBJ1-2,ASSEGWGANYGYT
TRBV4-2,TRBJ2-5,ASSQDYGLPETQY
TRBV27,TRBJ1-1,ASSQKTGLRPEAF
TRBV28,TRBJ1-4,AHRGGANEKLF
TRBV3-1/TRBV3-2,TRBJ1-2,ASSQEYYGYT
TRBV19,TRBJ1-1,ASRETGGVTEAF
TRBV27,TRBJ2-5,ASSPGGETQY
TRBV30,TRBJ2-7,AWSRTSNEQY
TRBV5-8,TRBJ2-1,ASSHDRGIHNEQF
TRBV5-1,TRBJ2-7,ASSLGIGGTYEQY
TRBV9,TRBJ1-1,ASSGDDRGLRAF
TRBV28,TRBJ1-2,ASGWGTNYGYT
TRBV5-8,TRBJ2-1,ASRSGSGGAYNEQF
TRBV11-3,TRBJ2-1,ASSLRGRKNEQF